Each of the 27 T cell receptor beta chains below was sequenced from the same sample in a study of blood T cell repertoires in COVID-19. Libraries were prepared by immunoSEQ multiplex PCR; TCRdb keeps only in-frame clonotypes and omits some of them. The table includes fewer than 200,000 clones, 85% to 90% detected once. The sequenced material came from peripheral blood. These receptors were taken from a man aged 40-55 years with active or convalescent COVID-19.

This sequence joins TRBV18 and TRBJ1-5; TRBD1 aligns across 7 bases. The length of the CDR3 is 15 residues. The ends lost 2 bases at V and 5 bases at J; junction bases unmatched: 6. Germline CDR1 KGHSH, CDR2 LQKENI. The CDR3, as DNA: TGTGCCAGCTCACCAGGAGACAGGGAACATCAGCCCCAGCATTTT. Amino acids: CASSPGDREHQPQHF.

V usage is TRBV5-6 and J usage is TRBJ2-7, with D tentatively TRBD2 (6 bases). V was shortened by 3 bases and J by 7 bases, with 17 bases between the two germline ends. The CDR3 has 14 amino acids. Germline V lookup: CDR1 SGHDT, CDR2 YYEEEE. Here the CDR3 DNA reads TGTGCCAGCAGCTCTGCACCGTCGGCGGGAGAGCAGTACTTC. It translates to CASSSAPSAGEQYF.

This clone is a singleton in its sample. This sequence joins TRBV7-2 and TRBJ1-3; the match to TRBD1 covers 8 bases. The CDR3 has 17 amino acids. J lost 0 bases, V lost 1 base, and 5 bases had no gene match. The germline V gene encodes CDR1 SGHTA and CDR2 FQGNSA. CDR3 protein: CASSLGTGNYSGNTIYF. CDR3 DNA: TGTGCCAGCAGCTTAGGGACAGGGAATTACTCTGGAAACACCATATATTTT.

V is TRBV5-6 and J is TRBJ1-3; weak D call: TRBD1 (6 bases). The germline V and J ends were trimmed by 3 bases and 0 bases, with 13 bases remaining between them. Germline CDR1 is SGHDT and CDR2 is YYEEEE. The CDR3 runs to 16 residues. The CDR3 DNA follows: TGTGCCAGCAGCTCGAGGACAGAGAGCTCTGGAAACACCATATATTTT. Protein: CASSSRTESSGNTIYF.

The CDR3 spells CSVEGGDDSNQPQHF. The CDR3 DNA reads as TGCAGCGTTGAGGGGGGGGATGATAGCAATCAGCCCCAGCATTTT. This rearrangement joins TRBV29-1 to TRBJ1-5; D is perhaps TRBD1 (5 bases). The CDR3 spans 15 residues. The ends were cut back, 3 bases at V and 0 bases at J, with 12 bases in the middle. Germline CDR1 SQVTM, CDR2 ANQGSEA.

V is TRBV2 and J is TRBJ1-1; TRBD1 matches 9 bases. Trimming cost V 7 bases and J 8 bases; bases outside gene matches: 17. The CDR3 has 16 amino acids. Germline-derived CDR1 and CDR2 are SNHLY and FYNNEI. The chain's CDR3 is CASNRRSTGQGIEAFF. CDR3 nucleotide sequence: TGTGCCAGCAACAGACGATCTACGGGACAGGGAATAGAAGCTTTCTTT.

The chain combines TRBV5-6 with TRBJ1-2; D is undetermined. The CDR3 covers 15 residues. CDR1 is SGHDT and CDR2 is YYEEEE in the germline V gene. Trimming took off 0 bases at V and 5 bases at J, with 14 bases between the two ends. CDR3 loop: CASSLEGGQLYGYTF. The CDR3 DNA reads as TGTGCCAGCAGCTTGGAGGGCGGGCAGTTGTATGGCTACACCTTC.

This chain connects TRBV29-1 to TRBJ1-2; the match to TRBD1 covers 8 bases. Germline trimming cut 6 bases from V and 5 bases from J; bases unmatched to any gene: 8. The CDR3 is made up of 13 amino acids. CDR1 is SQVTM, CDR2 ANQGSEA, per germline. This CDR3 is CSVAGGAIYGYTF. CDR3 coding DNA: TGCAGCGTAGCAGGGGGCGCAATATATGGCTACACCTTC.

In this sample, this clone turned up a few times. V and J are TRBV28 and TRBJ1-2, with a weak D call TRBD1 (5 bases). The CDR3 is made up of 14 amino acids. Germline assignment: CDR1 MDHEN and CDR2 SYDVKM. The germline V and J ends were trimmed by 2 bases and 3 bases, with 10 bases remaining between them. The CDR3 sequence is CASSLTQGYYGYTF. Written as DNA, the CDR3 is TGTGCCAGCAGTTTAACGCAGGGTTACTATGGCTACACCTTC.

V is TRBV7-9 and J is TRBJ1-2; TRBD1 agrees at 8 bases. CDR3 length: 14 residues. Germline V gives CDR1 SEHNR, CDR2 FQNEAQ (reference sequence). Trimming cost V 4 bases and J 1 base; bases outside gene matches: 2. CDR3 protein: CASSSTGDNYGYTF. For the CDR3, the DNA is TGTGCCAGCAGCTCGACAGGGGATAACTATGGCTACACCTTC.

This sequence joins TRBV2 and TRBJ1-5; TRBD1 is a possible D gene (5 bases). The CDR3 has 14 residues. Per germline, CDR1 SNHLY and CDR2 FYNNEI. Deletions cut 3 bases from V and 4 bases from J, with 10 bases between. The CDR3 region is CASSERTNNQPQHF. CDR3 in DNA: TGTGCCAGCAGTGAGCGGACAAATAATCAGCCCCAGCATTTT.

This chain joins TRBV4-3 and TRBJ2-3; 7 positions agree with TRBD2. This CDR3 contains 15 residues. Germline V gene data show CDR1 as LGHNA and CDR2 as YSLEER. After removal of 1 base from V and 2 bases from J, the junction contained 3 bases not matched to a gene. CDR3 loop: CASSQAGGYTDTQYF. In nucleotides, the CDR3 is TGCGCCAGCAGCCAAGCGGGGGGATACACAGATACGCAGTATTTT.

The CDR3 DNA is TGTGCCAGCAGTTTCGACGGGACAGGGGACGAGCAGTACTTC. Translation gives CASSFDGTGDEQYF. The chain is built from TRBV6-5 and TRBJ2-7; TRBD1 agrees at 10 bases. The length of the CDR3 is 14 residues. CDR1 is MNHEY, CDR2 SVGAGI, per germline. V gave up 4 bases and J gave up 5 bases; unmatched junction bases: 5.

The chain combines TRBV6-5 with TRBJ2-3; 7 nucleotides match TRBD2. Germline V gene data show CDR1 as MNHEY and CDR2 as SVGAGI. The V segment lost 7 bases and the J segment 2 bases; nucleotides outside the gene matches: 6. This CDR3 has 14 amino acids. The CDR3 is CASKASGFTDTQYF. The CDR3 nucleotides read TGTGCCAGCAAGGCTAGCGGCTTCACAGATACGCAGTATTTT.

The count of this clone is one. This rearrangement joins TRBV28 to TRBJ2-5, with TRBD2 identical over 11 bases. The J segment lost 8 bases and the V segment lost 11 bases, leaving 7 bases of the junction unmatched. The germline V gene has CDR1 MDHEN and CDR2 SYDVKM. The CDR3 loop spans 12 amino acids. The CDR3: CASKTSGETQYF. CDR3 in DNA: TGTGCCTCGAAGACTAGCGGGGAAACCCAGTACTTC.

The V and J genes are TRBV9 and TRBJ2-5, with 12 bases aligning to TRBD2. Germline V gene lookup returns CDR1 SGDLS and CDR2 YYNGEE. V lost 0 bases and J lost 7; bases outside the gene matches: 4. This CDR3 has 15 residues. The DNA for the CDR3 is TGTGCCAGCAGCGTAGGGACTAGCGGGGCCGGGACCCAGTACTTC. Translating it yields CASSVGTSGAGTQYF.

This chain links TRBV9 with TRBJ2-1, with TRBD2 identical over 10 bases. Germline assignment: CDR1 SGDLS and CDR2 YYNGEE. Germline trimming cut 0 bases from V and 8 bases from J; bases unmatched to any gene: 5. The CDR3 sequence is 15 residues long. The CDR3, as DNA: TGTGCCAGCAGCGTAGCTAGCGGGAGTACGGATGAGCAGTTCTTC. Translated: CASSVASGSTDEQFF.

The chain uses TRBV6-1 and TRBJ2-2, with 11 positions matching TRBD2. The CDR3 extends over 18 amino acids. Germline trimming cut 4 bases from V and 2 bases from J; bases unmatched to any gene: 9. Germline V gene sequence: CDR1 MNHNS, CDR2 SASEGT. CDR3 nucleotide sequence: TGTGCCAGCAGTGGAGGGCCGACTAGCGGGGCTAACACCGGGGAGCTGTTTTTT. Amino acids: CASSGGPTSGANTGELFF.

This chain joins TRBV6-2 or TRBV6-3 and TRBJ2-3; tentative D call: TRBD2 (6 bases). This CDR3 has 15 amino acids. Germline-derived CDR1 and CDR2 are MNHEY and SVGEGT. The ends were cut back, 7 bases at V and 4 bases at J, with 18 bases in the middle. The CDR3 nucleotides are TGTGCCAGCACCCCGAAGGGTAGCGGCGCAGATACGCAGTATTTT. Translation: CASTPKGSGADTQYF.

This rearrangement joins TRBV11-3 to TRBJ2-7; 12 bases agree with TRBD2. The CDR3 runs to 19 residues. V shed 0 bases, J shed 0 bases, and the junction held 9 bases outside the gene matches. CDR1 and CDR2 (germline): SGHNT, YENEEA. CDR3 loop: CASSLDLLAGGPSSYEQYF. DNA for the CDR3: TGTGCCAGCAGCTTAGATTTGCTAGCGGGAGGGCCGAGCTCCTACGAGCAGTACTTC.

This clone occurred once. This chain links TRBV6-5 with TRBJ1-1; TRBD1 matches at 7 bases. Per the germline V gene, CDR1 is MNHEY and CDR2 is SVGAGI. V trimming: 6 bases; J trimming: 0 bases; junction bases outside the gene matches: 4. The CDR3 consists of 14 residues. The CDR3 is CASRGTVMNTEAFF. In nucleotides, the CDR3 is TGTGCCAGCAGGGGGACAGTCATGAACACTGAAGCTTTCTTT.

The chain is built from TRBV19 and TRBJ2-2, with D perhaps matching TRBD1 (6 bases). Germline CDR1 is LNHDA and CDR2 is SQIVND (reference sequence). Trimming took 6 bases from V and 0 from J, leaving 14 bases between them. This CDR3 region has 16 residues. In nucleotides, the CDR3 is TGTGCCAGTAGCCCGACAGGCAGGACGAACACCGGGGAGCTGTTTTTT. This gives the protein CASSPTGRTNTGELFF.

In the case of this clone: Other DNA sequences from this sample encode an identical CDR3 as well. The J gene is TRBJ1-5, the V gene TRBV27, with 11 bases identical to TRBD1. V shed 3 bases, J shed 7 bases, and the junction held 5 bases outside the gene matches. The CDR3 covers 15 residues. Per germline, CDR1 MNHEY and CDR2 SMNVEV (reference sequence). The CDR3 DNA reads as TGTGCCAGCAGTTTGGGACAGGGGGTAGGGCAGCCCCAGCATTTT. Its translation: CASSLGQGVGQPQHF.

The rearrangement links TRBV11-3 to TRBJ2-3; 13 bases are shared with TRBD2. Germline CDR1 SGHNT, CDR2 YENEEA. Trimming cost V 5 bases and J 2 bases; bases outside gene matches: 4. The CDR3 has 16 amino acids. The CDR3 nucleotides are TGTGCCAGCAGCCTCGGGACTAGCGGGACCACAGATACGCAGTATTTT. Encoded protein: CASSLGTSGTTDTQYF.

The V call is TRBV9, the J call TRBJ2-7; 8 nucleotides agree with TRBD1. V shed 4 bases and J 4 bases; nucleotides not matched to a gene: 7. CDR1 SGDLS and CDR2 YYNGEE come from the germline V gene. CDR3 size: 14 residues. This CDR3 is CASSTRQGSYEQYF. The DNA of the CDR3 is TGTGCCAGCAGCACCCGACAGGGGTCATACGAGCAGTACTTC.

This clone was found once. The J gene is TRBJ2-2, the V gene TRBV6-4; 10 bases agree with TRBD2. The V gene's germline CDR1 is MRHNA and CDR2 SNTAGT. CDR3 length: 15 residues. V trimming: 3 bases; J trimming: 4 bases; junction bases outside the gene matches: 2. The CDR3 DNA sequence: TGTGCCAGCAGTGAACTAGCGGGAAGCACCGGGGAGCTGTTTTTT. This encodes CASSELAGSTGELFF.

J is TRBJ2-7 and V is TRBV10-2, with TRBD2 matching 9 bases. Looked up from germline, CDR1 is WSHSY and CDR2 is SAAADI. The CDR3 is made up of 13 amino acids. J lost 3 bases, V lost 6 bases, and 3 bases had no gene match. The CDR3 region is CASRTTSGYEQYF. The CDR3 DNA follows: TGCGCCAGCAGGACGACTAGCGGCTACGAGCAGTACTTC.